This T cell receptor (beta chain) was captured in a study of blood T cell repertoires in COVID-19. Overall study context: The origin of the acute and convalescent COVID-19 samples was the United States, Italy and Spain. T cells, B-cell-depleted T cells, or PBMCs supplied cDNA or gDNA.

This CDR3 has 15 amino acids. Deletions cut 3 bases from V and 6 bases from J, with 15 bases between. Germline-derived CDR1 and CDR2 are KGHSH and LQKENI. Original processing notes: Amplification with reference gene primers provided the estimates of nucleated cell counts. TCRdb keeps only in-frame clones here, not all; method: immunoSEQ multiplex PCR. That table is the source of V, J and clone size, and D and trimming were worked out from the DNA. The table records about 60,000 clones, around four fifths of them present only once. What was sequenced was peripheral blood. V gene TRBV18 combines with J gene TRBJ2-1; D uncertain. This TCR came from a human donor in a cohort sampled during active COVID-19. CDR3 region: CASSPNLVPINEQFF. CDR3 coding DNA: TGTGCCAGCTCACCCAACCTAGTTCCCATCAATGAGCAGTTCTTC.